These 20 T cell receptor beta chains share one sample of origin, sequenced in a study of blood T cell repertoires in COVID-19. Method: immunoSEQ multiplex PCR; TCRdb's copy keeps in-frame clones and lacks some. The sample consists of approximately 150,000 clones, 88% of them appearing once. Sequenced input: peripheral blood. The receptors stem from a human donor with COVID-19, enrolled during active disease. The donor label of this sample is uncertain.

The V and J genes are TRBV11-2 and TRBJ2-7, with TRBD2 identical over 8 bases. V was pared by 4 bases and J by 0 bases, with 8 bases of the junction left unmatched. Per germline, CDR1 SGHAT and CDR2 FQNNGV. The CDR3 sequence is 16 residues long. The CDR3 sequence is CASSSGRGRSSYEQYF. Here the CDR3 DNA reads TGTGCCAGCAGCTCCGGGAGGGGCAGGAGCTCCTACGAGCAGTACTTC.

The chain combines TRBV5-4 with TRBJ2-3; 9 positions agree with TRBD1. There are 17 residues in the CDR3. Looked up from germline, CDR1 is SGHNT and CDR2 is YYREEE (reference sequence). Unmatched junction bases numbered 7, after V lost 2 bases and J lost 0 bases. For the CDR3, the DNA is TGTGCCAGCAGCTTCATCACGGGACAGGGAAGCACAGATACGCAGTATTTT. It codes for CASSFITGQGSTDTQYF.

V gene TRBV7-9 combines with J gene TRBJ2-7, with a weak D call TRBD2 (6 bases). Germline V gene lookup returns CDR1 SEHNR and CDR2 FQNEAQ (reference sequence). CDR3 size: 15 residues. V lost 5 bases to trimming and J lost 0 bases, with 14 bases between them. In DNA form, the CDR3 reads TGTGCCAGCAGCATCACGGGACTTGGCTCCTACGAGCAGTACTTC. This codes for CASSITGLGSYEQYF.

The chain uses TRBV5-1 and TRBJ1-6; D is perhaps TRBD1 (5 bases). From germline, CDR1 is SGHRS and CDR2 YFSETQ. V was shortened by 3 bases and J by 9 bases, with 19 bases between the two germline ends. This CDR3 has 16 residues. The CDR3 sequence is CASSSGRSLQGSPLHF. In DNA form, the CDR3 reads TGCGCCAGCAGCTCTGGACGTTCATTGCAGGGTTCACCCCTCCACTTT.

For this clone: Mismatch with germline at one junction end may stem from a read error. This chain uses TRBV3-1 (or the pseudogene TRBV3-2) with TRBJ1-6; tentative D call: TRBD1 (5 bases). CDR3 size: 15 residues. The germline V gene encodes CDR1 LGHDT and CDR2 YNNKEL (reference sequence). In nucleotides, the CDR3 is TGTGCTAGCAGCAGTCAGGGTCCCATTAATTCACCCCTCCACTTT. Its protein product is CASSSQGPINSPLHF.

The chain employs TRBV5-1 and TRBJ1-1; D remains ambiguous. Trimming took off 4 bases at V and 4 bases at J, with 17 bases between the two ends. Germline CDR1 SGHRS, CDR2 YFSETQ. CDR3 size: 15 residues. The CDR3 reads CASSPSGRRITEAFF. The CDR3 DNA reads TGCGCCAGCAGCCCGAGCGGCAGGCGGATCACTGAAGCTTTCTTT.

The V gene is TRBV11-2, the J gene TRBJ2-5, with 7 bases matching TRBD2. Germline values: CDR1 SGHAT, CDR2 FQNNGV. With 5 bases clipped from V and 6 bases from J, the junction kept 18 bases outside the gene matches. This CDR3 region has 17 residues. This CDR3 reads CASSPIVRKRDAKTQYF. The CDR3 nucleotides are TGTGCCAGCAGCCCTATTGTTAGGAAGCGGGACGCGAAGACCCAGTACTTC.

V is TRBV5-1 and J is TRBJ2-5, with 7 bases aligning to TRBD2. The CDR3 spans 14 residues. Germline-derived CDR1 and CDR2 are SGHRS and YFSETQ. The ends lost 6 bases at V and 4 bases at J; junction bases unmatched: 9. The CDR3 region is CASTPQSGGETQYF. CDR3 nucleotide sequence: TGCGCCAGCACCCCCCAGTCGGGGGGAGAGACCCAGTACTTC.

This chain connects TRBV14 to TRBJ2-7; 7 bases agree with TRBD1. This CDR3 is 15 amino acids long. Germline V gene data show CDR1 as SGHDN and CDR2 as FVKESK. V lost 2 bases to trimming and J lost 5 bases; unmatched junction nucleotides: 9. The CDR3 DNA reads TGTGCCAGCAGCCAACAGACAGGGTACGTCCACGAGCAGTACTTC. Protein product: CASSQQTGYVHEQYF.

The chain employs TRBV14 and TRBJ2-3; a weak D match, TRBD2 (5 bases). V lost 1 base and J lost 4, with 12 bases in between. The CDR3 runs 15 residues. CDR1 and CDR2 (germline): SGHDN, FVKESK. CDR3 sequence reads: CASSQGAVAADTQYF. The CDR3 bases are TGTGCCAGCAGCCAAGGAGCGGTGGCGGCAGATACGCAGTATTTT.

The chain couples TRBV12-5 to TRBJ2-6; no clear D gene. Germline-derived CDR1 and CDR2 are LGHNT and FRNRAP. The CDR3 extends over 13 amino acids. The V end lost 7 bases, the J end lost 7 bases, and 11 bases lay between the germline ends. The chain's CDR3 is CASALYVANVLTF. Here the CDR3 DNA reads TGTGCTAGTGCCTTGTATGTCGCCAACGTCCTGACTTTC.

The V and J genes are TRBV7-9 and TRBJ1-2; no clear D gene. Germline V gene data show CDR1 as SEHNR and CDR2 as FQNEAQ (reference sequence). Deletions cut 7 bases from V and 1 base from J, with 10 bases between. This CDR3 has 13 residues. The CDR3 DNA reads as TGTGCCAGCACAACCCAGTTTAACTATGGCTACACCTTC. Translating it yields CASTTQFNYGYTF.

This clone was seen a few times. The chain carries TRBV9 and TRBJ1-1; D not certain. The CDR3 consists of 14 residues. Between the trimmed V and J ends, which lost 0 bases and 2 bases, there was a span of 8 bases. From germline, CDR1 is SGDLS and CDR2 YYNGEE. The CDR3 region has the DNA TGTGCCAGCAGCGTAGGAGTAGTTAACACTGAAGCTTTCTTT. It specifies CASSVGVVNTEAFF.

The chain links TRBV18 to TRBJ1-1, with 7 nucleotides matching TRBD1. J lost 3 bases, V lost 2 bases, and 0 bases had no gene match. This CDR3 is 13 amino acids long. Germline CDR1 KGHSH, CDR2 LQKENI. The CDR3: CASSPDRDTEAFF. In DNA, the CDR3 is TGTGCCAGCTCACCAGACAGGGACACTGAAGCTTTCTTT.

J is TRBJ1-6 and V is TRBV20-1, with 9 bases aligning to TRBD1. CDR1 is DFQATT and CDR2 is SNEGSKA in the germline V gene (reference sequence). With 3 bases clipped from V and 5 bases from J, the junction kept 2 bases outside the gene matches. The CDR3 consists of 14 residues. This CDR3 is CSASGDRDNSPLHF. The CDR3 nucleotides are TGCAGTGCTAGTGGGGACAGGGATAATTCACCCCTCCACTTT.

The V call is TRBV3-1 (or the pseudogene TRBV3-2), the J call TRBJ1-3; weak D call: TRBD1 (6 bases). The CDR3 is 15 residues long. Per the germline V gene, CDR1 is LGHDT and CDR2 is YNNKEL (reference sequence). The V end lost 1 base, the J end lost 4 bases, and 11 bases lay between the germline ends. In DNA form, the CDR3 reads TGTGCCAGCAGCCAAGGCAGGGGACCCGGAAACACCATATATTTT. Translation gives CASSQGRGPGNTIYF.

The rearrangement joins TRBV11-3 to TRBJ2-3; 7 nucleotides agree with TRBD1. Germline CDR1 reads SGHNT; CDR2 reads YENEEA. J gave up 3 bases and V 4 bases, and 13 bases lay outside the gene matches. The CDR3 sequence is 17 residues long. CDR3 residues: CASSSKTTGKITDTQYF. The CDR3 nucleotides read TGTGCCAGCAGCTCAAAGACGACAGGGAAAATAACAGATACGCAGTATTTT.

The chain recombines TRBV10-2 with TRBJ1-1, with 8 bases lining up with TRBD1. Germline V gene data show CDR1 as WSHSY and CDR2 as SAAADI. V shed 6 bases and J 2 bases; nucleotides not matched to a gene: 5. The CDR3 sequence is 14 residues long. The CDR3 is CASRAGGPNTEAFF. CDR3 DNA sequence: TGCGCCAGCAGGGCAGGGGGCCCAAACACTGAAGCTTTCTTT.

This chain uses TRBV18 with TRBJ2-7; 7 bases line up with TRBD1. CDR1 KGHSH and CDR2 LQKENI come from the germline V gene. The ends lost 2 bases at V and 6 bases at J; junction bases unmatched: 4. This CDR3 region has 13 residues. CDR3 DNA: TGTGCCAGCTCACCAGCGACAGGGACCGAGCAGTACTTC. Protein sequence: CASSPATGTEQYF.

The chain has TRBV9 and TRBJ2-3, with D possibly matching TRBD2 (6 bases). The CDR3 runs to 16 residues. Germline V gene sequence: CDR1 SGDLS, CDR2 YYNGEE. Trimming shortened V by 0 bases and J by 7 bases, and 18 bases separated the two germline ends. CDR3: CASSVGGGNPGNTQYF. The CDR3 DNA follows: TGTGCCAGCAGCGTAGGGGGAGGCAATCCCGGTAATACGCAGTATTTT.